The 25 T cell receptor beta chains in this list originate from one sample, sequenced in a study of CD8 T cells in ankylosing spondylitis. Study results and limitations: A TCR beta motif of under ten highly homologous variants appeared characteristic of ankylosing spondylitis blood.

Via MiXCR, TCRdb re-called the 5' RACE reads, giving one row per CDR3 protein. The sample includes approximately 500,000 distinct CDR3 sequences, about 13% of them seen just once. Their specific antigens are unknown. The material sequenced was blood, either unsorted or a sorted T cell fraction (not recorded which). The receptor source for this set is a male donor with ankylosing spondylitis.

J is TRBJ2-1 and V is TRBV12-3 or TRBV12-4; D is unclear. The CDR3 length is 15 residues. The germline V and J ends were trimmed by 3 bases and 0 bases, with 9 bases remaining between them. The CDR3 sequence is CASSLGKGSYNEQFF. DNA for the CDR3: TGTGCCAGCAGTTTGGGGAAAGGCTCCTACAATGAGCAGTTCTTC.

This clonotype has a count of ten or more. CDR3 bases: TGCGCCAGCAGCTTGTCGGCGGCAGTAAACACCGGGGAGCTGTTTTTT. It translates to CASSLSAAVNTGELFF. The rearrangement uses TRBV5-1 and TRBJ2-2; D is unclear. The CDR3 covers 16 residues. Deletions cut 1 base from V and 2 bases from J, with 12 bases between. From germline, CDR1 is SGHRS and CDR2 YFSETQ.

At least ten counts were recorded for this clonotype. The chain uses TRBV7-9 and TRBJ1-3; no clear D. Germline CDR1 and CDR2: SEHNR and FQNEAQ (reference sequence). V lost 1 base, J lost 4 bases, and 8 bases lay in between. This CDR3 has 14 residues. CDR3 sequence: CASSLGGPGNTIYF. The CDR3 DNA sequence: TGTGCCAGCAGCTTAGGGGGTCCCGGAAACACCATATATTTT. Based on the CDR3 plus reference TRBV7-9 and TRBJ1-3, the full variable domain is DTGVSQNPRHKITKRGQNVTFRCDPISEHNRLYWYRQTLGQGPEFLTYFQNEAQLEKSRLLSDRFSAERPKGSFSTLEIQRTEQGDSAMYLCASSLGGPGNTIYFGEGSWLTVV.

V and J are TRBV12-3 or TRBV12-4 and TRBJ1-1, with D perhaps TRBD1 (6 bases). V lost 9 bases and J 5 bases, leaving 16 bases between the germline ends. The CDR3 extends over 13 amino acids. The CDR3 DNA reads as TGTGCCAGTCTTGGACAGACGGGGACTGAAGCTTTCTTT. Protein sequence: CASLGQTGTEAFF.

This clonotype was seen many times. This chain connects TRBV20-1 to TRBJ2-7; 7 bases are shared with TRBD2. CDR1 is DFQATT, CDR2 SNEGSKA, per germline (reference sequence). The CDR3 sequence is 14 residues long. The junction had 8 bases not matched to a gene; V was cut back by 0 bases and J by 6 bases. CDR3: CSARDGGSSGEQYF. CDR3 bases: TGCAGTGCTAGAGACGGCGGGAGCTCTGGCGAGCAGTACTTC.

This clonotype was found a few times. This chain connects TRBV12-3 or TRBV12-4 to TRBJ2-7, with D possibly being TRBD1 (5 bases). Trimming removed 2 bases at V and 4 bases at J, with 12 bases between. The CDR3 extends over 14 amino acids. Here the CDR3 reads CASSLRLGQYEQYF. Written as DNA, the CDR3 is TGTGCCAGCAGTTTACGTTTGGGGCAGTACGAGCAGTACTTC.

The V gene is TRBV12-3 or TRBV12-4, the J gene TRBJ1-5, with D uncertain. The CDR3 is 14 amino acids. Deletions cut 3 bases from V and 1 base from J, with 7 bases between. CDR3 coding DNA: TGTGCCAGCAGTTTTTTGGTGAGCAATCAGCCCCAGCATTTT. Its translation is CASSFLVSNQPQHF.

This clonotype was found a few times. V usage is TRBV7-9 and J usage is TRBJ2-3, with D possibly being TRBD2 (5 bases). The CDR3 has 15 amino acids. The V gene lost 2 bases and the J gene lost 4 bases, with 13 bases spanning the gap. The germline V gene encodes CDR1 SEHNR and CDR2 FQNEAQ (reference sequence). CDR3 amino acids: CASSLSASIADTQYF. In nucleotides, the CDR3 is TGTGCCAGCAGCTTAAGTGCTAGCATCGCAGATACGCAGTATTTT.

This clonotype was seen repeatedly, ten times or more. V and J are TRBV5-1 and TRBJ1-2; 9 bases agree with TRBD1. Germline lookup yields CDR1 SGHRS and CDR2 YFSETQ. There are 13 residues in the CDR3. V lost 4 bases and J lost 8; bases outside the gene matches: 6. CDR3 residues: CASSQGQGNGYTF. The CDR3 DNA reads as TGCGCCAGCAGCCAGGGACAGGGAAACGGCTACACCTTC.

This clonotype has more than one count but fewer than ten. The chain carries TRBV3-1 and TRBJ1-4; D possibly corresponds to TRBD1 (5 bases). CDR3 length: 15 amino acids. Germline CDR1 LGHDT, CDR2 YNNKEL (reference sequence). Trimming stripped 3 bases from V and 4 bases from J, with 12 bases between. The CDR3 reads CASSHTGTVNEKLFF. For the CDR3, the DNA is TGTGCCAGCAGCCACACCGGGACTGTTAATGAAAAACTGTTTTTT. Full variable domain (outside the CDR3, taken from reference TRBV3-1 and TRBJ1-4): DTAVSQTPKYLVTQMGNDKSIKCEQNLGHDTMYWYKQDSKKFLKIMFSYNNKELIINETVPNRFSPKSPDKAHLNLHINSLELGDSAVYFCASSHTGTVNEKLFFGSGTQLSVL.

A few counts support this clonotype. The chain combines TRBV7-8 with TRBJ2-1; TRBD1 aligns across 7 bases. The V segment lost 0 bases and the J segment 6 bases; nucleotides outside the gene matches: 2. Looked up from germline, CDR1 is SGHVS and CDR2 is FQNEAQ. The CDR3 loop spans 14 amino acids. Written as DNA, the CDR3 is TGTGCCAGCAGCTTAGCGGGACAGCCCAATGAGCAGTTCTTC. It translates to CASSLAGQPNEQFF.

This clonotype was seen a few times. The V call is TRBV29-1, the J call TRBJ2-7, with 12 bases aligning to TRBD2. The CDR3 is made up of 16 amino acids. The J segment lost 3 bases and the V segment lost 4 bases, leaving 10 bases of the junction unmatched. Germline assignment: CDR1 SQVTM and CDR2 ANQGSEA. As DNA, the CDR3 is TGCAGCGTTGTACCTAGCGGGAGGGAGTTCGGCTACGAGCAGTACTTC. It codes for CSVVPSGREFGYEQYF.

This clonotype was seen a handful of times. In DNA form, the CDR3 reads TGCAGCGTTGGGGACTTCGACGAGACCCAGTACTTC. It yields the protein CSVGDFDETQYF. V and J are TRBV29-1 and TRBJ2-5, with D possibly TRBD2 on 6 matching bases. Germline lookup yields CDR1 SQVTM and CDR2 ANQGSEA. V was trimmed by 4 bases and J by 5 bases, leaving 11 bases between them. This CDR3 spans 12 amino acids.

This chain connects TRBV10-1 to TRBJ2-5; tentative D call: TRBD1 (7 bases). The V gene lost 5 bases and the J gene lost 3 bases, with 13 bases spanning the gap. The CDR3 totals 14 residues. Germline V CDR1 and CDR2: WNHNN, SYGVQD (reference sequence). The CDR3 is CASSFQGEEETQYF. In DNA, the CDR3 is TGCGCCAGCAGTTTCCAGGGGGAGGAAGAGACCCAGTACTTC.

The rearrangement uses TRBV24-1 and TRBJ2-1; no definite D call. Germline V gene data show CDR1 as KGHDR and CDR2 as SFDVKD. The CDR3 spans 13 residues. The V end was cut by 11 bases, the J end by 0 bases, with 10 bases between. The CDR3 sequence: CAKLVSSYNEQFF. In DNA, the CDR3 is TGTGCCAAACTCGTTAGCTCCTACAATGAGCAGTTCTTC.

The CDR3 DNA reads as TGCGCCAGCAGCTTGAGGAGCAGGGGAGAGTCTGGAAACACCATATATTTT. Protein: CASSLRSRGESGNTIYF. The V and J genes are TRBV5-1 and TRBJ1-3; D possibly corresponds to TRBD1 (6 bases). The ends were cut back, 1 base at V and 1 base at J, with 15 bases in the middle. The germline gives CDR1 SGHRS, CDR2 YFSETQ. The CDR3 has 17 residues.

In this sample, this clonotype turned up many times. This sequence joins TRBV20-1 and TRBJ1-2, with TRBD1 as a possible D gene (6 bases). This CDR3 comprises 13 residues. Deletions cut 6 bases from V and 4 bases from J, with 15 bases between. Germline V gene data show CDR1 as DFQATT and CDR2 as SNEGSKA (reference sequence). In DNA, the CDR3 is TGCAGTGCCGGGGGCAGGGTCGGCTATGGCTACACCTTC. Translation gives CSAGGRVGYGYTF.

The rearrangement uses TRBV29-1 and TRBJ1-2; 8 nucleotides align to TRBD1. The CDR3 runs to 13 residues. Germline CDR1 is SQVTM and CDR2 is ANQGSEA. J was trimmed by 4 bases and V by 7 bases; bases with no gene match: 8. CDR3 in DNA: TGCAGCGAGTCCAGGGGGCCAGGCTATGGCTACACCTTC. It yields the protein CSESRGPGYGYTF.

This clonotype was found many times. The chain combines TRBV14 with TRBJ1-5; D is unclear. The CDR3 has 13 residues. Trimming left V 4 bases short and J 4 bases short, with 8 bases between. The germline gives CDR1 SGHDN, CDR2 FVKESK. The CDR3 reads CASSRDENQPQHF. In nucleotides, the CDR3 is TGTGCCAGCAGCCGAGACGAAAATCAGCCCCAGCATTTT.

This clonotype was found a few times. The chain joins TRBV9 to TRBJ1-2, with D tentatively TRBD1 (5 bases). V lost 4 bases and J 7 bases, leaving 23 bases between the germline ends. The germline CDR1 and CDR2 sequences are SGDLS and YYNGEE. The CDR3 length is 16 residues. The CDR3 nucleotides read TGTGCCAGCAGCTCGTGGTGGGGACGGCCTCGGGGTGGCTACACCTTC. This codes for CASSSWWGRPRGGYTF.

This clonotype showed up just a few times. V usage is TRBV7-9 and J usage is TRBJ2-5; TRBD2 agrees at 11 bases. The CDR3 has 16 residues. V was clipped by 4 bases and J by 0 bases; unmatched bases: 4. CDR1 and CDR2 (germline): SEHNR, FQNEAQ (reference sequence). CDR3 bases: TGTGCCAGCAGCTCCCTAGCGGGAGGCTACCAAGAGACCCAGTACTTC. Protein product: CASSSLAGGYQETQYF.

Only a few counts were recorded for this clonotype. The V call is TRBV19, the J call TRBJ1-5; a possible D gene is TRBD1 (6 bases). This CDR3 comprises 14 residues. V was cut by 6 bases and J by 5 bases, with 14 bases left in between. Per the germline V gene, CDR1 is LNHDA and CDR2 is SQIVND (reference sequence). The CDR3 DNA is TGTGCCAGTAGGGTACAGGGAAAGGATCAGCCCCAGCATTTT. It encodes CASRVQGKDQPQHF.

This rearrangement joins TRBV7-9 to TRBJ2-7; 10 nucleotides agree with TRBD1. V lost 7 bases to trimming and J lost 4 bases; unmatched junction nucleotides: 7. The CDR3 consists of 14 residues. Germline V gene sequence: CDR1 SEHNR, CDR2 FQNEAQ (reference sequence). DNA for the CDR3: TGTGCCAGCACAACGGACAGGGGGAGATACGAGCAGTACTTC. Protein: CASTTDRGRYEQYF.

The rearrangement joins TRBV10-3 to TRBJ2-5; tentative D call: TRBD2 (5 bases). The CDR3 runs 14 residues. Germline V gene data show CDR1 as ENHRY and CDR2 as SYGVKD. The V end was cut by 4 bases, the J end by 2 bases, with 11 bases between. The CDR3 loop is CAISALGVQETQYF. DNA of the CDR3: TGTGCCATCAGTGCGTTGGGAGTACAAGAGACCCAGTACTTC.

This clonotype was detected only a few times. This sequence joins TRBV18 and TRBJ2-7; 8 bases line up with TRBD1. Looked up from germline, CDR1 is KGHSH and CDR2 is LQKENI. The CDR3 runs 16 residues. V dropped 3 bases and J dropped 0; count of bases not matched to a gene: 7. The CDR3, as DNA: TGTGCCAGCTCACCCATCCGGGACAGGAGCTCCTACGAGCAGTACTTC. Its protein product is CASSPIRDRSSYEQYF.